A single sample gave rise to the 2 T cell receptor beta chains below, sequenced in a study of cytomegalovirus exposure and HLA in healthy donors. Libraries were prepared by immunoSEQ multiplex PCR; TCRdb keeps only in-frame clonotypes and omits some of them. Of about 110,000 clones detected, approximately 85% appear once; the ten largest clones hold approximately 3%. Specimen: PBMCs. The receptors here all came from a woman aged 18-35 years in good health and CMV-seronegative.

The rearrangement uses TRBV29-1 and TRBJ2-1; D may be TRBD2 (5 bases). From germline, CDR1 is SQVTM and CDR2 ANQGSEA. The V end was cut by 1 base, the J end by 4 bases, with 5 bases between. The CDR3 length is 12 residues. CDR3 in amino acids: CSVEAGYNEQFF. CDR3 in DNA: TGCAGCGTTGAAGCGGGATACAATGAGCAGTTCTTC.

This chain joins TRBV6-5 and TRBJ1-6, with D possibly being TRBD1 (6 bases). The CDR3 loop spans 13 amino acids. From germline, CDR1 is MNHEY and CDR2 SVGAGI. Trimming took 5 bases from V and 9 from J, leaving 11 bases between them. The DNA of the CDR3 is TGTGCCAGCAGTACGGCAGGGGTTTCACCCCTCCACTTT. As protein: CASSTAGVSPLHF.